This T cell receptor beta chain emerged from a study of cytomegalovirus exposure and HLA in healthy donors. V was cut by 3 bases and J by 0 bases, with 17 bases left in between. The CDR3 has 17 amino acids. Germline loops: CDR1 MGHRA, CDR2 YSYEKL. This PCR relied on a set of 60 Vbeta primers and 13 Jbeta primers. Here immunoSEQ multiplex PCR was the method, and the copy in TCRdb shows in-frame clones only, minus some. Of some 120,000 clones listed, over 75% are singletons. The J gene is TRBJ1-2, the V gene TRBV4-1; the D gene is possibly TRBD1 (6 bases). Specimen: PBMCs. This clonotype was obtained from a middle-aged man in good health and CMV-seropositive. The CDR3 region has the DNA TGCGCCAGCAGCCAGGAACAGGGTTCCCCTACTAACTATGGCTACACCTTC. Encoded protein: CASSQEQGSPTNYGYTF.